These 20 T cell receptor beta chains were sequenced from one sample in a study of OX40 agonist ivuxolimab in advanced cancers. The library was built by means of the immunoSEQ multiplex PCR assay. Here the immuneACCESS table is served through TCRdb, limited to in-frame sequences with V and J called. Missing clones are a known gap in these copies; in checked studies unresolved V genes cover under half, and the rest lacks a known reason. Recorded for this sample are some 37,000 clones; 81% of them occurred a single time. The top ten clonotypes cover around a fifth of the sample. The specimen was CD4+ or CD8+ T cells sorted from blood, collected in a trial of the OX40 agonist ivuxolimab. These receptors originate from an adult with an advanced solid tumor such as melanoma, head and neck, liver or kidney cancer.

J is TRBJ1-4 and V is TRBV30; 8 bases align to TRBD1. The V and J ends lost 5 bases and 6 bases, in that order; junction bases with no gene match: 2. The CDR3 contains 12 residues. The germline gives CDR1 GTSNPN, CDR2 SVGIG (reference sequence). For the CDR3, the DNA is TGTGCCTGGGACAGGGGTTATGAAAAACTGTTTTTT. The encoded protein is CAWDRGYEKLFF.

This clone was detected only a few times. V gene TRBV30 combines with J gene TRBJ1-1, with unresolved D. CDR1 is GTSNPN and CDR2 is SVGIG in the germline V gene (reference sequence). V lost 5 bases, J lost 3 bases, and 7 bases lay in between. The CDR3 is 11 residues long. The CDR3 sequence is CAWALDTEAFF. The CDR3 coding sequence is TGTGCCTGGGCGCTGGACACTGAAGCTTTCTTT.

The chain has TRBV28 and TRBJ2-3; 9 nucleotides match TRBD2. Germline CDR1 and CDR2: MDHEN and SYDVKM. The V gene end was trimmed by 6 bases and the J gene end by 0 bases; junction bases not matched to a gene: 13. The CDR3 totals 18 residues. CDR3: CASRPSAGGFGSTDTQYF. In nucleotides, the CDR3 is TGTGCCAGCAGACCTTCGGCGGGAGGGTTTGGTAGCACAGATACGCAGTATTTT.

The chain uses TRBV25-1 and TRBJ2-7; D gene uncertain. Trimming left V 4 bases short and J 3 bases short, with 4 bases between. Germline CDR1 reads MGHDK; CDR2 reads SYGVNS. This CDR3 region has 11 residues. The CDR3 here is CASSAGYEQYF. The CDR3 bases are TGTGCCAGCAGTGCGGGCTACGAGCAGTACTTC.

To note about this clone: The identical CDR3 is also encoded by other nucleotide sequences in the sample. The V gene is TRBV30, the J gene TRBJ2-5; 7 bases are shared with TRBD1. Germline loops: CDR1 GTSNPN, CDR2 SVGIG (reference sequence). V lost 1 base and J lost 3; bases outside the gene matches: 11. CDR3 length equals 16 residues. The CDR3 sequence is CAWSGRDSRLKETQYF. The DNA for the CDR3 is TGTGCCTGGAGTGGTAGGGACAGCCGATTAAAAGAGACCCAGTACTTC.

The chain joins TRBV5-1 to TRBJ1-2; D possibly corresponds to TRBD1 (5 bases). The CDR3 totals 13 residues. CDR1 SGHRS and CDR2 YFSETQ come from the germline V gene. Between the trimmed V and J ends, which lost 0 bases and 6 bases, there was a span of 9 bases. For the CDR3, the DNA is TGCGCCAGCAGCTTGGGACAGCTGAATGGCTACACCTTC. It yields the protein CASSLGQLNGYTF.

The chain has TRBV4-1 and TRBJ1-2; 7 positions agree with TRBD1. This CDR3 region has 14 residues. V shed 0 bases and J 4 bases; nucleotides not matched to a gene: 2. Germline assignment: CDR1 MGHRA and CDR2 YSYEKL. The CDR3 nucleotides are TGCGCCAGCAGCCAAGATGGACAGGTCTATGGCTACACCTTC. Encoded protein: CASSQDGQVYGYTF.

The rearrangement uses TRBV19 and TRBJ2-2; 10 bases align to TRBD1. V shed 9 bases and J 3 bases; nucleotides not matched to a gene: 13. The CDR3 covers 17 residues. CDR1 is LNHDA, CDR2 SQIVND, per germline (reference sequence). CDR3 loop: CASKPLDRGRDTGELFF. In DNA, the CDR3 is TGTGCCAGCAAGCCGCTGGACAGGGGGAGGGACACCGGGGAGCTGTTTTTT. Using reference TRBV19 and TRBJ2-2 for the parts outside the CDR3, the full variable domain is DGGITQSPKYLFRKEGQNVTLSCEQNLNHDAMYWYRQDPGQGLRLIYYSQIVNDFQKGDIAEGYSVSREKKESFPLTVTSAQKNPTAFYLCASKPLDRGRDTGELFFGEGSRLTVL.

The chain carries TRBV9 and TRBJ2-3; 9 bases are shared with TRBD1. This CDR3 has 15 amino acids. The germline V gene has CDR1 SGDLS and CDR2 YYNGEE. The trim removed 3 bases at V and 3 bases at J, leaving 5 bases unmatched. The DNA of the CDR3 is TGTGCCAGCAGCGGGGACAGGGCCGGGACAGATACGCAGTATTTT. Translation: CASSGDRAGTDTQYF.

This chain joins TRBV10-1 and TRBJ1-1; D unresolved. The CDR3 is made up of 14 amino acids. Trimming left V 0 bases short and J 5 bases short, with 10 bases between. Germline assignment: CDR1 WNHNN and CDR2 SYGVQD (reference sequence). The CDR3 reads CASSESWVGTEAFF. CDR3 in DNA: TGCGCCAGCAGTGAGTCCTGGGTCGGAACTGAAGCTTTCTTT.

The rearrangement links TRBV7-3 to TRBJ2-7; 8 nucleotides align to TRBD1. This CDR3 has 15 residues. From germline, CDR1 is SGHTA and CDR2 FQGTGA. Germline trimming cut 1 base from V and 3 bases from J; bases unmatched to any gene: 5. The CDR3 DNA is TGTGCCAGCAGCTTAAGAGGACAGGGCTTCTACGAGCAGTACTTC. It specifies CASSLRGQGFYEQYF.

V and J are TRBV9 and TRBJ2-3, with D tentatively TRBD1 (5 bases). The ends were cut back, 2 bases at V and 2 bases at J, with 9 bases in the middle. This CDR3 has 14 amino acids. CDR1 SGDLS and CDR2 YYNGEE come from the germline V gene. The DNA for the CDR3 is TGTGCCAGCAGCGTTTTGGACACCACAGATACGCAGTATTTT. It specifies CASSVLDTTDTQYF.

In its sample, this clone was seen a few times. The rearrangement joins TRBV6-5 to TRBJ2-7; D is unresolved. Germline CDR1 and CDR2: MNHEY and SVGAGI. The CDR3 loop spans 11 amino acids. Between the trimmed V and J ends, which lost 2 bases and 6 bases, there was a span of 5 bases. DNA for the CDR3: TGTGCCAGCAGTTACATGGCCGAGCAGTACTTC. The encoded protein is CASSYMAEQYF.

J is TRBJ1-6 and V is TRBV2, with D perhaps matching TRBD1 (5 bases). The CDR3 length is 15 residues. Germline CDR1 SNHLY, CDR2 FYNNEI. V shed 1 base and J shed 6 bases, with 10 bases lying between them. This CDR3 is CASSEGQTTNSPLHF. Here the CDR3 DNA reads TGTGCCAGCAGTGAAGGACAGACTACTAATTCACCCCTCCACTTT.

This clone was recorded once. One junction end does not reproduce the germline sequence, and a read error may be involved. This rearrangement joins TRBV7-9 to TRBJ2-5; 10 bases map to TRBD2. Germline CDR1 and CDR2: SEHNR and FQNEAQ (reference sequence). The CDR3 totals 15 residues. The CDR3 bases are TGTGCCAGCAGTCTACGCCAGTTAGCGGGAGGAGGTCGCGACTTC. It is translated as CASSLRQLAGGGRDF.

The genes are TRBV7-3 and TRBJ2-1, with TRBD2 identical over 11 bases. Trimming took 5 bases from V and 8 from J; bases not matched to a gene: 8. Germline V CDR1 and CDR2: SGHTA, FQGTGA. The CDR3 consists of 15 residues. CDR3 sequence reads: CASSLRLAGSDEQFF. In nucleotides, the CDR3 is TGTGCCAGCAGCCTCAGACTAGCGGGGTCGGATGAGCAGTTCTTC.

The CDR3 DNA is TGCGCCAGCAGCCAAGATGGGGGGGGCACCAGCACAGATACGCAGTATTTT. This codes for CASSQDGGGTSTDTQYF. The chain uses TRBV4-3 and TRBJ2-3; weak D call: TRBD2 (7 bases). Deletions cut 0 bases from V and 0 bases from J, with 13 bases between. The CDR3 covers 17 residues. Per germline, CDR1 LGHNA and CDR2 YSLEER.

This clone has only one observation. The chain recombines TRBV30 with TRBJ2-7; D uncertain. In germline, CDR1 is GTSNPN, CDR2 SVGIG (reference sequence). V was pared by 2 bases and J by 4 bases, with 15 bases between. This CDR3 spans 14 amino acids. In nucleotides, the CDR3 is TGTGCCTGGAGTCCCTTAGATGGTGGTTACGAGCAGTACTTC. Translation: CAWSPLDGGYEQYF. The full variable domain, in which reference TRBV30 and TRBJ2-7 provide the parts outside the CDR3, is SQTIHQWPATLVQPVGSPLSLECTVEGTSNPNLYWYRQAAGRGLQLLFYSVGIGQISSEVPQNLSASRPQDRQFILSSKKLLLSDSGFYLCAWSPLDGGYEQYFGPGTRLTVT.

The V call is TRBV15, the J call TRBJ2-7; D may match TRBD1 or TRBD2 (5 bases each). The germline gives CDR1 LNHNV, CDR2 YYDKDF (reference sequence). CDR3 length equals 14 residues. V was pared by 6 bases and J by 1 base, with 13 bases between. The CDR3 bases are TGTGCCACCAGGCCGGGACGAGGGTCCTACGAGCAGTACTTC. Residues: CATRPGRGSYEQYF. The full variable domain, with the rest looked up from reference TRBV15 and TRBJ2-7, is DAMVIQNPRYQVTQFGKPVTLSCSQTLNHNVMYWYQQKSSQAPKLLFHYYDKDFNNEADTPDNFQSRRPNTSFCFLDIRSPGLGDTAMYLCATRPGRGSYEQYFGPGTRLTVT.

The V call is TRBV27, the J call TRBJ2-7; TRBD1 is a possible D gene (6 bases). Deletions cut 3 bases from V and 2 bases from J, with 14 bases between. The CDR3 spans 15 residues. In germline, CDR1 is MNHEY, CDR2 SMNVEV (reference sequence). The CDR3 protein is CASSFRGPTAYEQYF. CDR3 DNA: TGTGCCAGCAGTTTCAGGGGTCCCACCGCCTACGAGCAGTACTTC.